This TCR beta chain stems from a study of blood T cell repertoires in COVID-19. On the study more broadly: Both acute and convalescent COVID-19 samples were obtained from the United States, Italy and Spain.

About this clone itself: The sample carries other DNA sequences with the same CDR3.

Germline V lookup: CDR1 SEHNR, CDR2 FQNEAQ (reference sequence). CDR3 size: 13 residues. V lost 9 bases, J lost 0 bases, and 10 bases lay in between. Enrolled during active infection, Seattle patients were then followed longitudinally. Source study methods: By means of reference gene primer amplification, nucleated cell counts were estimated. Clones were read by immunoSEQ multiplex PCR, and TCRdb kept only the in-frame ones, dropping some. Clone size and the V and J calls come from that table; the DNA yielded D and trimming. In the table there are 390,000 or so clones, around 87% of which are singletons.

Source material: peripheral blood. The receptor was derived from a woman younger than 45 with COVID-19, enrolled during active disease. The chain couples TRBV7-9 to TRBJ2-3, with a possible D match to TRBD2 (5 bases). CDR3 residues: CARSSGSTDTQYF. The CDR3 DNA reads TGTGCCAGATCGAGCGGTAGCACAGATACGCAGTATTTT.